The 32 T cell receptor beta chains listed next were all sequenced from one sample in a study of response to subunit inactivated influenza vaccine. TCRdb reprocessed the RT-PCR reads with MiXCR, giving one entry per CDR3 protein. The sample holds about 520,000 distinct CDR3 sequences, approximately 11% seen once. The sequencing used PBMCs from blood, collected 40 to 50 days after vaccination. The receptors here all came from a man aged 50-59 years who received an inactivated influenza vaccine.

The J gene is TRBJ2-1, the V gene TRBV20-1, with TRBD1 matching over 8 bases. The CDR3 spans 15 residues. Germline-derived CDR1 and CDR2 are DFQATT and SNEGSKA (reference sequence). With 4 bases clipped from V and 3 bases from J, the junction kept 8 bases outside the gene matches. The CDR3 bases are TGCAGTGCTACCTCCAGACAGGGGCACTACAATGAGCAGTTCTTC. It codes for CSATSRQGHYNEQFF.

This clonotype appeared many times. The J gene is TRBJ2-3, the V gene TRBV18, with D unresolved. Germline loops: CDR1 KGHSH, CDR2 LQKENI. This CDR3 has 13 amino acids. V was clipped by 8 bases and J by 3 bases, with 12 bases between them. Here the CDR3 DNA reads TGTGCCAGCAGCCCTAGACCAACAGATACGCAGTATTTT. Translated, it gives CASSPRPTDTQYF.

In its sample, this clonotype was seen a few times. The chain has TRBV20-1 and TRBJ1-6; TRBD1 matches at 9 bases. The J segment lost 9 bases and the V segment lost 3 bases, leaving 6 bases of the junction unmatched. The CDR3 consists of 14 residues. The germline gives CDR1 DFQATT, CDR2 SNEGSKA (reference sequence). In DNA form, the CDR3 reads TGCAGTGCTAGCGAGGACAGGGGTATTTCACCCCTCCACTTT. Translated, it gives CSASEDRGISPLHF.

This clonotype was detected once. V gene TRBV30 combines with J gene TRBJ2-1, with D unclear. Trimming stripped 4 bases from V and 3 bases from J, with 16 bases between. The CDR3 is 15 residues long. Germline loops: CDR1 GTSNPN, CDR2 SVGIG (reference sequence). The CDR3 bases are TGTGCCTGGACCCCGGTTTCCGGGTTCTACAATGAGCAGTTCTTC. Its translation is CAWTPVSGFYNEQFF.

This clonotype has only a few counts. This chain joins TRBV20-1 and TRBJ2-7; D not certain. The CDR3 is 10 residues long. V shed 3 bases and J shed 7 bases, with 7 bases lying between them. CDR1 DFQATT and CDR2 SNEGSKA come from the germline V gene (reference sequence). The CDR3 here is CSASVHEQYF. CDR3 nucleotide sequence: TGCAGTGCTAGTGTTCATGAGCAGTACTTC.

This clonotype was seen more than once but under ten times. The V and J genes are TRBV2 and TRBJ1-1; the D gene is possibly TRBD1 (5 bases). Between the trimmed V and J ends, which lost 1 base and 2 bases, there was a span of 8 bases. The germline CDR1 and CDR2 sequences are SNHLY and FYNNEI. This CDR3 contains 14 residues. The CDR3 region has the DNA TGTGCCAGCAGTGAAGGGGGCGGAAACACTGAAGCTTTCTTT. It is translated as CASSEGGGNTEAFF.

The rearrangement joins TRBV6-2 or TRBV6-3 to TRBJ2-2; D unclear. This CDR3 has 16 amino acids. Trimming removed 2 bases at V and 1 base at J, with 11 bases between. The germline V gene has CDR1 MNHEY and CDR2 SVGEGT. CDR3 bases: TGTGCCAGCAGTTACCCGAGACACGTGAACACCGGGGAGCTGTTTTTT. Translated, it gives CASSYPRHVNTGELFF.

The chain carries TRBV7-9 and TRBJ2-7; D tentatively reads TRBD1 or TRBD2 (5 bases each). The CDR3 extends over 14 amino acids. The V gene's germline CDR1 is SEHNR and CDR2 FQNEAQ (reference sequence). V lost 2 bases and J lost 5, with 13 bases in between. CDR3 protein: CASSLSGDGNEQYF. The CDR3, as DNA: TGTGCCAGCAGCTTATCCGGGGACGGGAACGAGCAGTACTTC.

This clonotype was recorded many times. CDR3 nucleotide sequence: TGTGCCAGCAGTGCCCCAGGGGGGAACACTGAAGCTTTCTTT. It translates to CASSAPGGNTEAFF. The V and J genes are TRBV6-1 and TRBJ1-1; 7 positions agree with TRBD1. There are 14 residues in the CDR3. After removal of 4 bases from V and 1 base from J, the junction contained 3 bases not matched to a gene. The germline gives CDR1 MNHNS, CDR2 SASEGT.

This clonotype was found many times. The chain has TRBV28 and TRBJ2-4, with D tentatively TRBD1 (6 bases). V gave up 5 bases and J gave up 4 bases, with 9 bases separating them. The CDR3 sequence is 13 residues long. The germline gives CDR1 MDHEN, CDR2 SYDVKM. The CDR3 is CASSRRGKNIQYF. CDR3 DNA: TGTGCCAGCAGTCGCAGGGGTAAAAACATTCAGTACTTC. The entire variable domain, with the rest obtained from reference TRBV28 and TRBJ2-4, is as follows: DVKVTQSSRYLVKRTGEKVFLECVQDMDHENMFWYRQDPGLGLRLIYFSYDVKMKEKGDIPEGYSVSREKKERFSLILESASTNQTSMYLCASSRRGKNIQYFGAGTRLSVL.

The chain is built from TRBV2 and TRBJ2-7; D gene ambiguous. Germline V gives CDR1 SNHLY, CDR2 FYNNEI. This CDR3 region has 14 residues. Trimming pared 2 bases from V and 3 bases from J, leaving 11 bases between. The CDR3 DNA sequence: TGTGCCAGCAGTGAAAGGCAGGCATTCTACGAGCAGTACTTC. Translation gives CASSERQAFYEQYF.

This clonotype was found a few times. CDR3 residues: CASSGTSGPDTQYF. The CDR3 bases are TGTGCCAGCTCCGGGACTAGCGGTCCAGATACGCAGTATTTT. The V and J genes are TRBV5-6 and TRBJ2-3; 11 positions agree with TRBD2. Trimming cost V 7 bases and J 4 bases; bases outside gene matches: 5. The CDR3 has 14 amino acids. CDR1 SGHDT and CDR2 YYEEEE come from the germline V gene.

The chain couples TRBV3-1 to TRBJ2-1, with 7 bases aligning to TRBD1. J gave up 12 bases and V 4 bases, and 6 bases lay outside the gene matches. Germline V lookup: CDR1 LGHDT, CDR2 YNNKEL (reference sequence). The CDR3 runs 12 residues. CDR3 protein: CASSPGDSRQFF. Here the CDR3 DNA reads TGTGCCAGCAGCCCCGGGGACAGCCGGCAGTTCTTC.

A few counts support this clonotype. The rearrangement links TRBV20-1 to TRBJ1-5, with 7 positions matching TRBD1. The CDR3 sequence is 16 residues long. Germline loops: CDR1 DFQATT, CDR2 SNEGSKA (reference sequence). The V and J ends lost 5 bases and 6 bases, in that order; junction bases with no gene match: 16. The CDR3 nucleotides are TGCAGTGCTGGGTGGGCAGGGGGGCTCGGAGGTCAGCCCCAGCATTTT. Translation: CSAGWAGGLGGQPQHF.

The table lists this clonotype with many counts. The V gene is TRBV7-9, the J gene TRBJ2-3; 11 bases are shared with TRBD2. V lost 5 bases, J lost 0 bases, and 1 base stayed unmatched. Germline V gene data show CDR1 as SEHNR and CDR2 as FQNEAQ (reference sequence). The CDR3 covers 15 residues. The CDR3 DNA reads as TGTGCCAGCAGCCGGACTAGCGGGAGCACAGATACGCAGTATTTT. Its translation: CASSRTSGSTDTQYF. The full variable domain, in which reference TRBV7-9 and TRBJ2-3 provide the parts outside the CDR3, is DTGVSQNPRHKITKRGQNVTFRCDPISEHNRLYWYRQTLGQGPEFLTYFQNEAQLEKSRLLSDRFSAERPKGSFSTLEIQRTEQGDSAMYLCASSRTSGSTDTQYFGPGTRLTVL.

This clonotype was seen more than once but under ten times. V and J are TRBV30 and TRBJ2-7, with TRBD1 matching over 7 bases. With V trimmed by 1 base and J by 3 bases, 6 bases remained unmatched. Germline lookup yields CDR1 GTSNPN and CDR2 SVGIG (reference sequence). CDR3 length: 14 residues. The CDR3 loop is CAWSGQGRLYEQYF. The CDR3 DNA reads TGTGCCTGGAGTGGACAGGGTCGTCTCTACGAGCAGTACTTC.

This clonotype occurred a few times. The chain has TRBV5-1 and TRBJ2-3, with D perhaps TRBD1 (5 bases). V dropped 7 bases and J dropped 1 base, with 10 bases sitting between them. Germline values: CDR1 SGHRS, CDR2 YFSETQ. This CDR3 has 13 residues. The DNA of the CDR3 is TGCGCCAGCGGTCGACAGCGCACAGATACGCAGTATTTT. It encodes CASGRQRTDTQYF.

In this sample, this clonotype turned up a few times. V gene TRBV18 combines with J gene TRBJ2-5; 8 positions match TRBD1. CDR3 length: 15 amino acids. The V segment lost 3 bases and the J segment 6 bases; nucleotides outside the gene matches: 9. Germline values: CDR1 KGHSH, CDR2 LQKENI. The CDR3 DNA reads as TGTGCCAGCTCACCTCTATCCGGACAGGGACAGACCCAGTACTTC. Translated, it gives CASSPLSGQGQTQYF.

The CDR3 sequence: CSATPRTAEAFF. In DNA form, the CDR3 reads TGCAGTGCTACGCCTAGGACAGCTGAAGCTTTCTTT. V and J are TRBV20-1 and TRBJ1-1; a possible D gene is TRBD1 (6 bases). CDR1 and CDR2 from the germline V gene are DFQATT and SNEGSKA (reference sequence). CDR3 length: 12 residues. Trimming took 4 bases from V and 6 from J, leaving 12 bases between them.

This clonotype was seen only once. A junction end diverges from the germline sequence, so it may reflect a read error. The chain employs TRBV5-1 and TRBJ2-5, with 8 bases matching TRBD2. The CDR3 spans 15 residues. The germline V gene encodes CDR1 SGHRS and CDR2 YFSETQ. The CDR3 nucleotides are TGCTCCAGCAGCACCGGGAGTGTAGCGGGGGAGACCCAGTACTTC. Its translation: CSSSTGSVAGETQYF.

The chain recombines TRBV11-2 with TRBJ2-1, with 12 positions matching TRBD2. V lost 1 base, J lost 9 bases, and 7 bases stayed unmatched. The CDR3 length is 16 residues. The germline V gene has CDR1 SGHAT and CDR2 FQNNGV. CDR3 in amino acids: CASSLVASGGAGEQFF. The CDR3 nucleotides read TGTGCCAGCAGCTTAGTGGCTAGCGGGGGGGCGGGTGAGCAGTTCTTC.

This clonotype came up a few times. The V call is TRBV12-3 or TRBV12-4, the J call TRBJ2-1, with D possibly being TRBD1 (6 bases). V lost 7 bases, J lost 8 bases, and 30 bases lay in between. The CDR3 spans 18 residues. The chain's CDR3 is CASTSGASRGRLNDEQFF. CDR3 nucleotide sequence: TGTGCCAGCACCTCAGGAGCTAGCAGGGGCAGACTGAACGATGAGCAGTTCTTC.

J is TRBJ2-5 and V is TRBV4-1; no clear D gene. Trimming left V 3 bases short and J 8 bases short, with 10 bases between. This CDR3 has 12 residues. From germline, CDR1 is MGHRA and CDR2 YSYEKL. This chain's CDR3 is CASSHPRSTQYF. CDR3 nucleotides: TGCGCCAGCAGCCACCCCCGGTCTACCCAGTACTTC.

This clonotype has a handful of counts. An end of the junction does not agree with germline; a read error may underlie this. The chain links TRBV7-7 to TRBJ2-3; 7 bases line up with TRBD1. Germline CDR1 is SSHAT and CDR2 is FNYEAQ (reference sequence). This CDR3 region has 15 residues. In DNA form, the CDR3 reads TGTGCTAGCAGCCTCACAGGGGCGTTAACAGATACGCAGTATTTT. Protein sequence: CASSLTGALTDTQYF.

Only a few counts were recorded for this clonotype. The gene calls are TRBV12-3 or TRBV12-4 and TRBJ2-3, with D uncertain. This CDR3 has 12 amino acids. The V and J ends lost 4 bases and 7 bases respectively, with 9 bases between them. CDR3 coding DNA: TGTGCCAGCAGTTCGGCGGCACATACGCAGTATTTT. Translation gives CASSSAAHTQYF.

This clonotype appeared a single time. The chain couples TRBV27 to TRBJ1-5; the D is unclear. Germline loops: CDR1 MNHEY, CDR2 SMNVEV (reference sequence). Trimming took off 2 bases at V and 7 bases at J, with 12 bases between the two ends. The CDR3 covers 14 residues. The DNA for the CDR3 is TGTGCCAGCAGTTTAAGGGAGGGCGGCCAGCCCCAGCATTTT. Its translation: CASSLREGGQPQHF.

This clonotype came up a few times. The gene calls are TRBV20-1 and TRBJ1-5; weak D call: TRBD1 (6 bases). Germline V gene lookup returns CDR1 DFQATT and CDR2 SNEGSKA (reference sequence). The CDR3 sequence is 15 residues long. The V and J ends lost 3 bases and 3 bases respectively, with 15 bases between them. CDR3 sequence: CSARVAGALNQPQHF. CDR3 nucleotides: TGCAGTGCTAGGGTGGCAGGGGCCCTCAATCAGCCCCAGCATTTT.

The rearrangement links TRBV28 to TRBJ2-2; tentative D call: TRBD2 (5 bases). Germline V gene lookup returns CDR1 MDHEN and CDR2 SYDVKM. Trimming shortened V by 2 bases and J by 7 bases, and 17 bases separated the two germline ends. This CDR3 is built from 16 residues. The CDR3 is CASSLLFSAIGGELFF. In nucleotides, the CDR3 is TGTGCCAGCAGTTTACTTTTTAGCGCAATTGGCGGGGAGCTGTTTTTT.

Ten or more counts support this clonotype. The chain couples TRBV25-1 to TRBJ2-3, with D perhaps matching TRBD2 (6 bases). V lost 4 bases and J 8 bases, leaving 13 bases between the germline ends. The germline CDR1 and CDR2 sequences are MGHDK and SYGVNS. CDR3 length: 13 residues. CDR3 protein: CASSVSGLATQYF. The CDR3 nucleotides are TGTGCCAGCAGTGTCTCGGGACTCGCTACGCAGTATTTT. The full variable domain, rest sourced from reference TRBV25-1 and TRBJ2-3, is EADIYQTPRYLVIGTGKKITLECSQTMGHDKMYWYQQDPGMELHLIHYSYGVNSTEKGDLSSESTVSRIRTEHFPLTLESARPSHTSQYLCASSVSGLATQYFGPGTRLTVL.

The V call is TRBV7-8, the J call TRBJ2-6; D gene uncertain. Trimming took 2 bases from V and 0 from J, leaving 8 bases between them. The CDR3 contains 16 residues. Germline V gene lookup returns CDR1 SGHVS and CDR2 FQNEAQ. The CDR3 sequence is CASSLLRVSGANVLTF. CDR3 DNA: TGTGCCAGCAGCTTATTACGGGTCTCTGGGGCCAACGTCCTGACTTTC.

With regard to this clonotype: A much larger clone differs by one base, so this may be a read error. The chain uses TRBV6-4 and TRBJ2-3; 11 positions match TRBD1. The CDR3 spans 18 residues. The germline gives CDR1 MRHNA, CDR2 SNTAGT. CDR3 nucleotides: TGTGCCAGCAGTCCCGGGACAGGGGGAACTTCTAGCACAGGTACGCAGTATTTT. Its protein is CASSPGTGGTSSTGTQYF.

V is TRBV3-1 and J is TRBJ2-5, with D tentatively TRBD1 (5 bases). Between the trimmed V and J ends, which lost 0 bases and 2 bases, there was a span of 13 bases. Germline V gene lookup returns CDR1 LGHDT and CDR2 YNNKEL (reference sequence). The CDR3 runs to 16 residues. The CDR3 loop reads CASSQDLTATQETQYF. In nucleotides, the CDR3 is TGTGCCAGCAGCCAAGATTTGACAGCTACTCAAGAGACCCAGTACTTC.